Following are 27 T cell receptor beta chains from one sample sequenced in a study of T cell repertoires in cytomegalovirus infection. Antigens for these TCRs are unknown. TCRdb used MiXCR to reprocess the reads, holding one entry per CDR3 protein. The sample yields a few hundred thousand distinct CDR3 sequences, almost 30% seen once. This specimen was cultured PBMCs, taken from culture after CMV antigen stimulation. These receptors were taken from a human donor in good health (CMV status not recorded). Some clones in this sample may be carry-over from other donors' samples.

In regard to this clonotype: A much larger clone lies one base from this, so it may be a read error. The J gene is TRBJ2-3, the V gene TRBV7-6; 7 nucleotides match TRBD1. Germline V gene lookup returns CDR1 SGHVS and CDR2 FNYEAQ. CDR3 length: 14 residues. The V gene end was trimmed by 7 bases and the J gene end by 1 base; junction bases not matched to a gene: 5. As DNA, the CDR3 is TGTGCCAGCAACTCTGGACAGGGCACAGATACGCAGTATTTT. Translation gives CASNSGQGTDTQYF.

CDR3 sequence reads: CAISEGRQPNQPQHF. The CDR3 bases are TGTGCCATCAGTGAAGGACGACAGCCCAATCAGCCCCAGCATTTT. The rearrangement links TRBV10-3 to TRBJ1-5, with D tentatively TRBD1 (5 bases). V lost 3 bases and J 3 bases, leaving 12 bases between the germline ends. Germline CDR1 ENHRY, CDR2 SYGVKD. CDR3 length: 15 residues.

The V call is TRBV19, the J call TRBJ1-4, with 7 bases identical to TRBD1. Unmatched junction bases numbered 12, after V lost 9 bases and J lost 8 bases. Germline V gene lookup returns CDR1 LNHDA and CDR2 SQIVND (reference sequence). The CDR3 sequence is 14 residues long. The DNA of the CDR3 is TGTGCCAGCAAGACCGCCGTACAGGGGGAAAAACTGTTTTTT. Translating it yields CASKTAVQGEKLFF.

In regard to this clonotype: A much larger clone is a single base away; this may be a read error. This chain joins TRBV6-1 and TRBJ1-2, with no clear D. The CDR3 has 15 residues. Germline CDR1 MNHNS, CDR2 SASEGT. The CDR3 nucleotides read TGTGCCGGCAGTGAATTTCCCAACCACAGCTATGGCTACACCTTC. This sequence encodes CAGSEFPNHSYGYTF.

V usage is TRBV7-2 and J usage is TRBJ1-5; D unclear. V was trimmed by 1 base and J by 1 base, leaving 8 bases between them. The CDR3 is 15 amino acids. Germline V gene sequence: CDR1 SGHTA, CDR2 FQGNSA. The CDR3 DNA follows: TGTGCCAGCAGCTTAGAAACGAGGAGCAATCAGCCCCAGCATTTT. This codes for CASSLETRSNQPQHF.

In this sample, this clonotype turned up a few times. The chain joins TRBV7-2 to TRBJ1-2, with a weak D call TRBD1 (6 bases). Trimming left V 1 base short and J 8 bases short, with 14 bases between. Germline CDR1 is SGHTA and CDR2 is FQGNSA. The CDR3 sequence is 14 residues long. For the CDR3, the DNA is TGTGCCAGCAGCTTAGGCAGGGGAAAAGGCGGCTACACCTTC. The encoded protein is CASSLGRGKGGYTF. The variable domain in full, with the rest retrieved from reference TRBV7-2 and TRBJ1-2, is GAGVSQSPSNKVTEKGKDVELRCDPISGHTALYWYRQSLGQGLEFLIYFQGNSAPDKSGLPSDRFSAERTGGSVSTLTIQRTQQEDSAVYLCASSLGRGKGGYTFGSGTRLTVV.

This clonotype has more than one count but fewer than ten. The J gene is TRBJ2-5, the V gene TRBV7-3; D is undetermined. V was shortened by 1 base and J by 3 bases, with 6 bases between the two germline ends. Per the germline V gene, CDR1 is SGHTA and CDR2 is FQGTGA. The CDR3 runs to 13 residues. The DNA for the CDR3 is TGTGCCAGCAGCTTAAGAAACGAAGAGACCCAGTACTTC. Its protein product is CASSLRNEETQYF.

The V call is TRBV28, the J call TRBJ2-3, with 13 positions matching TRBD2. CDR3 size: 15 residues. Per germline, CDR1 MDHEN and CDR2 SYDVKM. J gave up 5 bases and V 5 bases, and 4 bases lay outside the gene matches. The CDR3: CASSPLAGGLDTQYF. CDR3 DNA: TGTGCCAGCAGTCCACTAGCGGGAGGGTTAGATACGCAGTATTTT.

This clonotype showed up just a few times. The gene calls are TRBV19 and TRBJ1-4, with 8 bases matching TRBD1. Trimming cost V 3 bases and J 12 bases; bases outside gene matches: 12. This CDR3 contains 15 residues. CDR1 is LNHDA and CDR2 is SQIVND in the germline V gene (reference sequence). This chain's CDR3 is CASSIYWTGRGELFF. Written as DNA, the CDR3 is TGTGCCAGTAGTATTTATTGGACAGGGCGAGGGGAACTGTTTTTT.

The chain employs TRBV28 and TRBJ2-2, with 11 bases fitting TRBD1. This CDR3 contains 15 residues. The ends lost 5 bases at V and 5 bases at J; junction bases unmatched: 4. Germline-derived CDR1 and CDR2 are MDHEN and SYDVKM. CDR3 in DNA: TGTGCCAGCAGTGGCGGGACAGGGGGGACCGGGGAGCTGTTTTTT. Its protein is CASSGGTGGTGELFF.

This clonotype showed up just a few times. The chain joins TRBV27 to TRBJ1-5; TRBD1 is a possible D gene (5 bases). Germline V gives CDR1 MNHEY, CDR2 SMNVEV (reference sequence). The CDR3 covers 14 residues. V was cut by 2 bases and J by 5 bases, with 10 bases left in between. In DNA, the CDR3 is TGTGCCAGCAGTTTACAGGGACCTTATCAGCCCCAGCATTTT. Protein: CASSLQGPYQPQHF.

This clonotype was picked up a small number of times. This chain joins TRBV12-3 or TRBV12-4 and TRBJ2-7, with D possibly being TRBD1 (6 bases). V lost 5 bases and J 2 bases, leaving 13 bases between the germline ends. This CDR3 has 14 amino acids. In DNA, the CDR3 is TGTGCCAGCAGTCTCGGGGACAACACCTACGAGCAGTACTTC. Protein sequence: CASSLGDNTYEQYF.

The chain carries TRBV4-2 and TRBJ2-5; unclear D gene. The germline gives CDR1 LGHNA, CDR2 YNFKEQ. V was pared by 0 bases and J by 4 bases, with 9 bases between. This CDR3 is built from 14 residues. Here the CDR3 reads CASSQDDTGETQYF. In DNA, the CDR3 is TGTGCCAGCAGCCAAGATGACACGGGAGAGACCCAGTACTTC.

This clonotype was detected only a few times. The chain is built from TRBV3-1 and TRBJ2-1; TRBD2 matches at 7 bases. J gave up 3 bases and V 6 bases, and 11 bases lay outside the gene matches. The CDR3 sequence is 16 residues long. CDR1 and CDR2 from the germline V gene are LGHDT and YNNKEL (reference sequence). The DNA of the CDR3 is TGTGCCAGCAGTCTTGCTGGGAGCGGGATCTACAATGAGCAGTTCTTC. It translates to CASSLAGSGIYNEQFF.

This chain links TRBV24-1 with TRBJ2-5; D uncertain. Germline assignment: CDR1 KGHDR and CDR2 SFDVKD. V gave up 7 bases and J gave up 1 base, with 9 bases separating them. CDR3 length: 13 amino acids. The DNA of the CDR3 is TGTGCCACCAGGTCGCGCAGCCAAGAGACCCAGTACTTC. Protein: CATRSRSQETQYF.

This clonotype has more than one count but fewer than ten. V usage is TRBV7-9 and J usage is TRBJ2-2; 7 bases fit TRBD1. The CDR3 consists of 15 residues. Germline CDR1 is SEHNR and CDR2 is FQNEAQ (reference sequence). Trimming at V came to 4 bases and at J to 4 bases, leaving 6 bases not matched to a gene. CDR3: CASSWETGRTGELFF. The CDR3 region has the DNA TGTGCCAGCAGCTGGGAGACAGGGCGCACCGGGGAGCTGTTTTTT.

The J gene is TRBJ2-5, the V gene TRBV7-8; the match to TRBD2 covers 8 bases. Germline-derived CDR1 and CDR2 are SGHVS and FQNEAQ. The CDR3 runs to 15 residues. With V trimmed by 5 bases and J by 3 bases, 8 bases remained unmatched. CDR3 loop: CASSQAGVREETQYF. Here the CDR3 DNA reads TGTGCCAGCAGCCAAGCGGGAGTGAGGGAAGAGACCCAGTACTTC.

This clonotype was detected ten times or more. The chain recombines TRBV7-3 with TRBJ2-1; TRBD1 is a possible D gene (5 bases). V shed 3 bases and J shed 4 bases, with 7 bases lying between them. The CDR3 runs 13 residues. In germline, CDR1 is SGHTA, CDR2 FQGTGA. The CDR3 region has the DNA TGTGCCAGCAGCTTTGACAGTTACAATGAGCAGTTCTTC. This translates into CASSFDSYNEQFF. Full variable domain (remainder filled in from reference TRBV7-3 and TRBJ2-1): GAGVSQTPSNKVTEKGKYVELRCDPISGHTALYWYRQSLGQGPEFLIYFQGTGAADDSGLPNDRFFAVRPEGSVSTLKIQRTERGDSAVYLCASSFDSYNEQFFGPGTRLTVL.

The chain recombines TRBV2 with TRBJ1-1; 7 nucleotides line up with TRBD1. The germline CDR1 and CDR2 sequences are SNHLY and FYNNEI. The CDR3 runs 12 residues. With 7 bases clipped from V and 11 bases from J, the junction kept 10 bases outside the gene matches. The DNA of the CDR3 is TGTGCCAGCATGGGTCAAAGGGGGCAGGCTTTCTTT. Encoded protein: CASMGQRGQAFF.

This clonotype occurred a few times. The chain has TRBV11-1 and TRBJ2-3; possible D gene TRBD1, 5 bases. With 5 bases removed from V and 4 bases from J, the gap between germline ends came to 19 bases. CDR3 length: 16 amino acids. From germline, CDR1 is SGHAT and CDR2 FQDESV (reference sequence). The CDR3 protein is CASSLGALRSADTQYF. In DNA, the CDR3 is TGTGCCAGCAGCCTAGGGGCCCTTCGGTCGGCAGATACGCAGTATTTT.

V is TRBV20-1 and J is TRBJ1-5; D is unresolved. V was pared by 6 bases and J by 2 bases, with 11 bases between. CDR1 DFQATT and CDR2 SNEGSKA come from the germline V gene (reference sequence). This CDR3 is 13 amino acids long. The CDR3 DNA sequence: TGCAGTGCCCGCCAAGAGGGCAATCAGCCCCAGCATTTT. Amino acids: CSARQEGNQPQHF.

The sample holds a few counts of this clonotype. The genes are TRBV28 and TRBJ1-2; D not resolved. CDR1 and CDR2 (germline): MDHEN, SYDVKM. The length of the CDR3 is 13 residues. The V gene lost 11 bases and the J gene lost 2 bases, with 15 bases spanning the gap. The DNA for the CDR3 is TGTGCCGGTTCGATGGGAGGAAACTATGGCTACACCTTC. It encodes CAGSMGGNYGYTF.

The chain uses TRBV19 and TRBJ2-1; 8 nucleotides line up with TRBD1. With 6 bases clipped from V and 7 bases from J, the junction kept 8 bases outside the gene matches. This CDR3 is 14 amino acids long. Germline CDR1 is LNHDA and CDR2 is SQIVND (reference sequence). CDR3 sequence: CASRPGQAFNEQFF. The CDR3 DNA follows: TGTGCCAGTAGACCGGGACAGGCCTTTAATGAGCAGTTCTTC.

V gene TRBV11-2 combines with J gene TRBJ2-4, with 10 positions matching TRBD1. Germline loops: CDR1 SGHAT, CDR2 FQNNGV. V was pared by 5 bases and J by 7 bases, with 11 bases of the junction left unmatched. The CDR3 is 16 amino acids. The CDR3 is CASSARTGGVWNIQYF. The CDR3 DNA is TGTGCCAGCAGCGCGCGGACAGGGGGTGTATGGAACATTCAGTACTTC.

The V and J genes are TRBV9 and TRBJ2-5; D gene uncertain. This CDR3 is 15 amino acids long. CDR1 SGDLS and CDR2 YYNGEE come from the germline V gene. The germline V and J ends were trimmed by 2 bases and 4 bases, with 15 bases remaining between them. In DNA, the CDR3 is TGTGCCAGCAGCGTCCAGGATCTAACCCTAGAGACCCAGTACTTC. Translating it yields CASSVQDLTLETQYF.

The chain combines TRBV5-1 with TRBJ2-2; no definite D call. The V end lost 4 bases, the J end lost 7 bases, and 5 bases lay between the germline ends. This CDR3 contains 11 residues. Germline CDR1 is SGHRS and CDR2 is YFSETQ. The CDR3 DNA follows: TGCGCCAGCAGCGTGGTCGGGGAGCTGTTTTTT. It codes for CASSVVGELFF.

The table lists this clonotype with many counts. This sequence joins TRBV12-3 or TRBV12-4 and TRBJ1-2; D is unclear. V gave up 6 bases and J gave up 4 bases, with 12 bases separating them. This CDR3 region has 13 residues. The CDR3 protein is CASRTAGVYGYTF. The CDR3, as DNA: TGTGCCAGCAGGACCGCCGGGGTCTATGGCTACACCTTC.